The 19 T cell receptor beta chains given below trace back to one sample, sequenced in a study of T cells after posttransplantation cyclophosphamide. Sequenced by immunoSEQ multiplex PCR; TCRdb stores in-frame clones only, minus some. The data hold about 10,000 clones, with around 84% observed a single time. Cyclophosphamide on days +3 and +4 followed busulfan-fludarabine conditioning and a marrow graft. Material: PBMCs, obtained just over 1,900 days after a stem cell transplant with posttransplant cyclophosphamide. The receptors stem from a female patient in her thirties or forties who received an allogeneic stem cell transplant from a related donor, was CMV-positive, and had no GVHD. Some T cells could come from the graft donor.

The chain uses TRBV11-2 and TRBJ2-2; 9 positions match TRBD1. The trim removed 5 bases at V and 6 bases at J, leaving 13 bases unmatched. This CDR3 has 17 residues. Germline V gene lookup returns CDR1 SGHAT and CDR2 FQNNGV. The CDR3 here is CASSTQRTGERAGELFF. The CDR3 DNA follows: TGTGCCAGCAGCACCCAGAGGACAGGGGAAAGAGCCGGGGAGCTGTTTTTT.

This chain uses TRBV10-3 with TRBJ2-2, with 14 bases that match TRBD2. This CDR3 has 19 amino acids. The V gene's germline CDR1 is ENHRY and CDR2 SYGVKD. With V trimmed by 4 bases and J by 0 bases, 7 bases remained unmatched. This chain's CDR3 is CAISVTGLAGAANTGELFF. The DNA for the CDR3 is TGTGCCATCAGTGTAACGGGACTAGCGGGGGCCGCGAACACCGGGGAGCTGTTTTTT.

The chain links TRBV27 to TRBJ1-2; the match to TRBD1 covers 8 bases. Unmatched junction bases numbered 5, after V lost 6 bases and J lost 5 bases. This CDR3 spans 13 amino acids. In germline, CDR1 is MNHEY, CDR2 SMNVEV (reference sequence). The DNA for the CDR3 is TGTGCCAGCAGCTCGACAGGGGCTTATGGCTACACCTTC. This sequence encodes CASSSTGAYGYTF.

The chain joins TRBV28 to TRBJ1-5, with no clear D. There are 18 residues in the CDR3. The V gene's germline CDR1 is MDHEN and CDR2 SYDVKM. Trimming stripped 3 bases from V and 4 bases from J, with 22 bases between. The CDR3 sequence: CASSFERFAGSGNQPQHF. In nucleotides, the CDR3 is TGTGCCAGCAGTTTTGAAAGGTTTGCCGGGAGTGGAAATCAGCCCCAGCATTTT.

This chain links TRBV19 with TRBJ1-1; D is ambiguous. CDR1 and CDR2 from the germline V gene are LNHDA and SQIVND (reference sequence). CDR3 size: 14 residues. The V and J ends lost 6 bases and 2 bases respectively, with 13 bases between them. CDR3 residues: CASSLGIKNTEAFF. CDR3 in DNA: TGTGCCAGTAGCCTCGGGATAAAAAACACTGAAGCTTTCTTT.

By sample fraction, this clone is medium-sized (0.01 to 0.1%). The chain joins TRBV6-5 to TRBJ1-6, with 11 bases aligning to TRBD1. CDR1 and CDR2 (germline): MNHEY, SVGAGI. The CDR3 is made up of 15 amino acids. Trimming removed 5 bases from V and 7 bases from J; junction bases left unmatched: 4. In nucleotides, the CDR3 is TGTGCCAGCAGTAGGGGACAGGGGGTAAATTCACCCCTCCACTTT. Translating gives CASSRGQGVNSPLHF.

The V gene is TRBV7-9, the J gene TRBJ1-5; D unclear. CDR1 is SEHNR, CDR2 FQNEAQ, per germline (reference sequence). Trimming left V 5 bases short and J 0 bases short, with 17 bases between. CDR3 length: 17 residues. The CDR3 coding sequence is TGTGCCAGCAGCCCCCTGGGTGCAGGTTATAGCAATCAGCCCCAGCATTTT. This translates into CASSPLGAGYSNQPQHF.

This rearrangement joins TRBV18 to TRBJ2-5; D possibly corresponds to TRBD1 (5 bases). Germline-derived CDR1 and CDR2 are KGHSH and LQKENI. V lost 2 bases and J 10 bases, leaving 14 bases between the germline ends. The CDR3 sequence is 13 residues long. CDR3 protein: CASSPKDARVQYF. CDR3 nucleotides: TGTGCCAGCTCACCAAAAGACGCCAGGGTCCAGTACTTC.

The chain carries TRBV27 and TRBJ1-1; D remains ambiguous. The ends were cut back, 6 bases at V and 0 bases at J, with 11 bases in the middle. Looked up from germline, CDR1 is MNHEY and CDR2 is SMNVEV (reference sequence). This CDR3 comprises 14 residues. The CDR3 bases are TGTGCCAGCAGCCCGACACTTGTGAACACTGAAGCTTTCTTT. It specifies CASSPTLVNTEAFF.

This sequence joins TRBV7-9 and TRBJ1-6, with 12 bases that match TRBD1. V was pared by 5 bases and J by 14 bases, with 4 bases of the junction left unmatched. The germline CDR1 and CDR2 sequences are SEHNR and FQNEAQ (reference sequence). This CDR3 is 13 amino acids long. CDR3 DNA sequence: TGTGCCAGCAGCAGGGACAGGGGGCCCACCCTCCACTTT. Its translation: CASSRDRGPTLHF.

The chain is built from TRBV7-2 and TRBJ2-3, with D possibly TRBD1 on 5 matching bases. This CDR3 region has 11 residues. Germline V gene data show CDR1 as SGHTA and CDR2 as FQGNSA. Trimming took off 7 bases at V and 5 bases at J, with 7 bases between the two ends. For the CDR3, the DNA is TGTGCCAGCAACCAGGGAGATACGCAGTATTTT. Translated: CASNQGDTQYF.

CDR3 amino acids: CASSYLGLAGGREQYF. The CDR3 DNA reads TGCGCCAGCAGCTACCTCGGACTAGCGGGAGGGCGGGAGCAGTACTTC. The chain recombines TRBV5-1 with TRBJ2-7; 15 nucleotides match TRBD2. Trimming took 3 bases from V and 7 from J; bases not matched to a gene: 8. The CDR3 contains 16 residues. Germline V CDR1 and CDR2: SGHRS, YFSETQ. The full variable domain, rest sourced from reference TRBV5-1 and TRBJ2-7, is KAGVTQTPRYLIKTRGQQVTLSCSPISGHRSVSWYQQTPGQGLQFLFEYFSETQRNKGNFPGRFSGRQFSNSRSEMNVSTLELGDSALYLCASSYLGLAGGREQYFGPGTRLTVT.

This CDR3 reads CASSYSPLAHEQYF. For the CDR3, the DNA is TGTGCCAGCAGTTACTCTCCCCTAGCCCACGAGCAGTACTTC. The chain uses TRBV6-5 and TRBJ2-7; weak D call: TRBD2 (5 bases). Trimming stripped 0 bases from V and 5 bases from J, with 11 bases between. Germline CDR1 MNHEY, CDR2 SVGAGI. CDR3 size: 14 residues.

This clone occurred once. The rearrangement links TRBV14 to TRBJ1-4, with TRBD1 matching over 12 bases. Germline CDR1 reads SGHDN; CDR2 reads FVKESK. The CDR3 spans 18 residues. V lost 4 bases to trimming and J lost 7 bases; unmatched junction nucleotides: 13. CDR3 in DNA: TGTGCCAGCAGCCCCTACCCTACCGGGACAGGGGGCCGTGAAAAACTGTTTTTT. It specifies CASSPYPTGTGGREKLFF. The full variable domain, rest sourced from reference TRBV14 and TRBJ1-4, is EAGVTQFPSHSVIEKGQTVTLRCDPISGHDNLYWYRRVMGKEIKFLLHFVKESKQDESGMPNNRFLAERTGGTYSTLKVQPAELEDSGVYFCASSPYPTGTGGREKLFFGSGTQLSVL.

In this sample, this clone turned up a few times. This chain uses TRBV7-3 with TRBJ2-1; tentative D call: TRBD2 (5 bases). Germline V lookup: CDR1 SGHTA, CDR2 FQGTGA. The V and J ends lost 1 base and 6 bases respectively, with 10 bases between them. The CDR3 is 14 amino acids. For the CDR3, the DNA is TGTGCCAGCAGCTTAAACGGGAACAGCAATGAGCAGTTCTTC. Protein product: CASSLNGNSNEQFF. Drawing the rest from reference TRBV7-3 and TRBJ2-1, the complete variable domain is GAGVSQTPSNKVTEKGKYVELRCDPISGHTALYWYRQSLGQGPEFLIYFQGTGAADDSGLPNDRFFAVRPEGSVSTLKIQRTERGDSAVYLCASSLNGNSNEQFFGPGTRLTVL.

CDR3 sequence (DNA): TGTGCCAGCAGTGATCGACAGTCTAGCACAGATACGCAGTATTTT. Protein: CASSDRQSSTDTQYF. The chain is built from TRBV7-9 and TRBJ2-3; weak D call: TRBD1 (5 bases). V dropped 6 bases and J dropped 0 bases, with 13 bases sitting between them. Germline-derived CDR1 and CDR2 are SEHNR and FQNEAQ (reference sequence). The CDR3 totals 15 residues.

The chain couples TRBV19 to TRBJ2-2, with D possibly TRBD2 on 6 matching bases. V lost 3 bases and J 2 bases, leaving 16 bases between the germline ends. This CDR3 is 17 amino acids long. Germline lookup yields CDR1 LNHDA and CDR2 SQIVND (reference sequence). The CDR3 region has the DNA TGTGCCAGTAGTATGCGTGCGGCGGGGACCAACACCGGGGAGCTGTTTTTT. As protein: CASSMRAAGTNTGELFF.

This chain links TRBV6-5 with TRBJ1-1; no reliable D call. Germline lookup yields CDR1 MNHEY and CDR2 SVGAGI. This CDR3 spans 14 amino acids. V shed 10 bases and J shed 0 bases, with 15 bases lying between them. The CDR3 DNA follows: TGTGCCAACGTCGGAGGGAAGATGAACACTGAAGCTTTCTTT. The encoded protein is CANVGGKMNTEAFF.

A note on this clone: The same CDR3 also results from other DNA sequences found in this sample. The chain employs TRBV28 and TRBJ1-5; 9 bases are shared with TRBD1. The CDR3 loop spans 17 amino acids. V shed 2 bases, J shed 4 bases, and the junction held 9 bases outside the gene matches. Germline CDR1 is MDHEN and CDR2 is SYDVKM. DNA for the CDR3: TGTGCCAGCAGTTTACACCCTCTGGGACAGGGAAATCAGCCCCAGCATTTT. This gives the protein CASSLHPLGQGNQPQHF.